This T cell receptor beta chain was found in a study of T cells in Graves' hyperthyroidism and ophthalmopathy. Researchers took RNA transcripts and amplified the TCR beta CDR3 regions from them. A set of HTBI primers served as the primers for a first-round RT-PCR of the TCR CDR3. MiXCR, run by TCRdb on the multiplex PCR reads, gives a single entry per CDR3 protein. This sample has around 560,000 distinct CDR3 sequences; roughly 17% occur once, and the top ten carry about 18%. A note on this clonotype: Its matching antigen is unknown. Given a much more abundant clone one base away, this may be a read error.

Stable Graves' hyperthyroidism denoted no ophthalmopathy progression over 18 months. Investigators excluded patients with uncontrolled infection, other autoimmune disease, pregnancy or lactation. The CDR3 contains 15 residues. The V and J ends lost 4 bases and 3 bases respectively, with 14 bases between them. Germline values: CDR1 SGHRS, CDR2 YFSETQ. Study-level points and caveats: Most expanded thyroid clonotypes above 0.001 also appeared in blood. The model predicted ophthalmopathy a median about 6.6 months before onset.

The sample comprised blood. The V call is TRBV5-1, the J call TRBJ2-1; TRBD1 might be the D (5 bases). This clonotype was obtained from a woman in her late teens or twenties with Graves' hyperthyroidism. The CDR3 sequence is CASSRGYTNYNEQFF. For the CDR3, the DNA is TGCGCCAGCAGCAGGGGATACACGAACTACAATGAGCAGTTCTTC.